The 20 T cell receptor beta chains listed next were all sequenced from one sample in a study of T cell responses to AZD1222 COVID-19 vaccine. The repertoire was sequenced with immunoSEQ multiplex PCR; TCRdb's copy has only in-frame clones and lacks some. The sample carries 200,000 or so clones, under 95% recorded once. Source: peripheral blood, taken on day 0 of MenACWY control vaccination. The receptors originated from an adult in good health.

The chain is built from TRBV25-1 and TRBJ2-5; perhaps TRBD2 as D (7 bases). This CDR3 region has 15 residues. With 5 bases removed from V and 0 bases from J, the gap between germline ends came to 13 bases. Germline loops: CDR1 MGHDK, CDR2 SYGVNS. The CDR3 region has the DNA TGTGCCAGCAGTTACTTGGGGGGGCACCAAGAGACCCAGTACTTC. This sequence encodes CASSYLGGHQETQYF.

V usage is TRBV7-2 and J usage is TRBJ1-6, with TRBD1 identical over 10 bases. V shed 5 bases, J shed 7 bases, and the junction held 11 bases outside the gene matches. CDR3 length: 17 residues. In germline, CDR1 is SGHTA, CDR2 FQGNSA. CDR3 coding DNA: TGTGCCAGCAGCCCCTCATGGGACAGGGGAAAAAATTCACCCCTCCACTTT. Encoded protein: CASSPSWDRGKNSPLHF.

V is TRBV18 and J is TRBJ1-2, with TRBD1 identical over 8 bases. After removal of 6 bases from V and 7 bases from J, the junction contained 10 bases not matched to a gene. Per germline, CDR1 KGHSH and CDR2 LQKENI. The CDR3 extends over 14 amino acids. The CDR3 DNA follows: TGTGCCAGCTCGGTCGGACAGGGCACGGTTGGCTACACCTTC. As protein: CASSVGQGTVGYTF.

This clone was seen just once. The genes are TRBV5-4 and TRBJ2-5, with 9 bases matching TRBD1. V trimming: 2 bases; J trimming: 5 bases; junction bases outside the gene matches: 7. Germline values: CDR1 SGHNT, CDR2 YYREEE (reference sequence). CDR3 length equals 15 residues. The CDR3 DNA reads TGTGCCAGCAGCTTTGGGACAGGGTTTGGGGAGACCCAGTACTTC. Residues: CASSFGTGFGETQYF.

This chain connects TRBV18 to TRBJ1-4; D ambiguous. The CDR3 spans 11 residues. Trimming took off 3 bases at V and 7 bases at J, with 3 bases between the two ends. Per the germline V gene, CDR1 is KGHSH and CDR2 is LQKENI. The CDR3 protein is CASSPGEKLFF. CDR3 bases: TGTGCCAGCTCACCTGGTGAAAAACTGTTTTTT.

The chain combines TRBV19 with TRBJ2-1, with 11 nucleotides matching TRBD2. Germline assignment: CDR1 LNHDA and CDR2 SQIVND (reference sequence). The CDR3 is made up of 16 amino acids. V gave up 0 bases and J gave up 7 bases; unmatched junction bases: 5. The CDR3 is CASSIDGSGGGNEQFF. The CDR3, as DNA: TGTGCCAGTAGTATAGATGGTAGCGGGGGGGGAAATGAGCAGTTCTTC. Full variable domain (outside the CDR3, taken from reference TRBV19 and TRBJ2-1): DGGITQSPKYLFRKEGQNVTLSCEQNLNHDAMYWYRQDPGQGLRLIYYSQIVNDFQKGDIAEGYSVSREKKESFPLTVTSAQKNPTAFYLCASSIDGSGGGNEQFFGPGTRLTVL.

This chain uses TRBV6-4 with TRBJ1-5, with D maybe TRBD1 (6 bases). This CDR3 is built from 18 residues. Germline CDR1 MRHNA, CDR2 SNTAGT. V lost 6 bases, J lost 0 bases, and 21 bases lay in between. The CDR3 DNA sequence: TGTGCCAGCAGCCCAGACCCGGACAGAGACTATAGCAATCAGCCCCAGCATTTT. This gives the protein CASSPDPDRDYSNQPQHF.

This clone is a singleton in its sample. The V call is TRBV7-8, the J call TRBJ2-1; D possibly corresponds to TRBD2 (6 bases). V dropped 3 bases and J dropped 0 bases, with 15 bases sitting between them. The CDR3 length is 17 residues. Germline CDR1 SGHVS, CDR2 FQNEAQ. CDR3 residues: CASSLGTSLSSYNEQFF. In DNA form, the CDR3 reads TGTGCCAGCAGCTTGGGAACTAGCCTGAGCTCCTACAATGAGCAGTTCTTC.

CDR3 amino acids: CASSLRRDQMNTEAFF. The CDR3 DNA follows: TGTGCCAGCAGCTTAAGGAGGGACCAGATGAACACTGAAGCTTTCTTT. The chain is built from TRBV7-3 and TRBJ1-1; the D gene is possibly TRBD1 (5 bases). This CDR3 has 16 amino acids. The ends were cut back, 1 base at V and 0 bases at J, with 12 bases in the middle. CDR1 and CDR2 from the germline V gene are SGHTA and FQGTGA.

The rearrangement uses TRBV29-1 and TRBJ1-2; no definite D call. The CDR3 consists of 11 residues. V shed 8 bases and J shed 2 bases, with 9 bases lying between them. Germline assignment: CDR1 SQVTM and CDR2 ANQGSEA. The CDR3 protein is CSTAGNYGYTF. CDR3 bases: TGCAGCACCGCAGGAAACTATGGCTACACCTTC.

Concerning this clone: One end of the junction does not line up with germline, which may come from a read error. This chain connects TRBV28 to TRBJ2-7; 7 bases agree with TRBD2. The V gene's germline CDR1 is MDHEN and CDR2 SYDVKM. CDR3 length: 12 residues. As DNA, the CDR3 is TGTGCCAGTCGAACTAGCGAAAAGGGGTCGGAATTC. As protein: CASRTSEKGSEF.

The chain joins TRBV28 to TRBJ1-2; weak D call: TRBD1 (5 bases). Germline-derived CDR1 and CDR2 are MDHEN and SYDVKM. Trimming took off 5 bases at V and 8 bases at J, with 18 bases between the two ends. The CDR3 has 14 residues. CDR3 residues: CASSTPGTPRGYTF. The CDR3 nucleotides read TGTGCCAGCAGTACCCCCGGGACCCCTCGCGGCTACACCTTC.

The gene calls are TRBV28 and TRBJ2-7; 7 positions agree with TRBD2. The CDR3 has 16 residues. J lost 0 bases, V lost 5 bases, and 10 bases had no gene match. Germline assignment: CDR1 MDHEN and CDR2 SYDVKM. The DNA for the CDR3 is TGTGCCAGCAGTCTAGGGCTAGCGGAACCCTCCTACGAGCAGTACTTC. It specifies CASSLGLAEPSYEQYF.

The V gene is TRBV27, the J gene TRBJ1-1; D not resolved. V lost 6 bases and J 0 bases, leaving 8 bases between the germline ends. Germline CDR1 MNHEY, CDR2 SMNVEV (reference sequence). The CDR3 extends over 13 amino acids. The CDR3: CASSSLMNTEAFF. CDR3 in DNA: TGTGCCAGCAGCTCCTTGATGAACACTGAAGCTTTCTTT.

DNA of the CDR3: TGTGCCAGCAGCTCACGGACAGGGGACGACGAGCAGTACTTC. Amino acid sequence: CASSSRTGDDEQYF. The genes are TRBV11-2 and TRBJ2-7, with 9 bases lining up with TRBD1. Germline values: CDR1 SGHAT, CDR2 FQNNGV. With 4 bases clipped from V and 5 bases from J, the junction kept 6 bases outside the gene matches. The CDR3 totals 14 residues. The full variable domain, rest sourced from reference TRBV11-2 and TRBJ2-7, is EAGVAQSPRYKIIEKRQSVAFWCNPISGHATLYWYQQILGQGPKLLIQFQNNGVVDDSQLPKDRFSAERLKGVDSTLKIQPAKLEDSAVYLCASSSRTGDDEQYFGPGTRLTVT.

The CDR3 DNA reads TGTGCCAGTAGTACCAGGAGGAACACTGAAGCTTTCTTT. Translation: CASSTRRNTEAFF. The genes are TRBV19 and TRBJ1-1; D is uncertain. With 4 bases removed from V and 1 base from J, the gap between germline ends came to 7 bases. Germline V gene sequence: CDR1 LNHDA, CDR2 SQIVND (reference sequence). This CDR3 has 13 amino acids.

The CDR3 region has the DNA TGTGCCAGCAGCAAAGTTCCGGGGGGGACAAATAACTATGGCTACACCTTC. Translation: CASSKVPGGTNNYGYTF. The V and J genes are TRBV21-1 and TRBJ1-2. TRBV21-1 is assigned pseudogene status. CDR3 length equals 17 residues.

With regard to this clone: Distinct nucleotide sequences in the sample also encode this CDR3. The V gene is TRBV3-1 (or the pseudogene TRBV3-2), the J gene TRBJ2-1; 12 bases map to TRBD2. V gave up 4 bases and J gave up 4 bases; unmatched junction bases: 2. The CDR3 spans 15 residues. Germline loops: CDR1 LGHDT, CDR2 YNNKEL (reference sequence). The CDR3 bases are TGTGCCAGCAGCCCCACTAGCGGGGGGTACAATGAGCAGTTCTTC. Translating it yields CASSPTSGGYNEQFF.

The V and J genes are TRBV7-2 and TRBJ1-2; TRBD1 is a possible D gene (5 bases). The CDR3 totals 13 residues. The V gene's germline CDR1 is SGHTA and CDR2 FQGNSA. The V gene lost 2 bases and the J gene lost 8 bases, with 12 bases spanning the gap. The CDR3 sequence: CASSLSRTGGYTF. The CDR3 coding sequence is TGTGCCAGCAGCTTATCGCGTACAGGCGGCTACACCTTC.

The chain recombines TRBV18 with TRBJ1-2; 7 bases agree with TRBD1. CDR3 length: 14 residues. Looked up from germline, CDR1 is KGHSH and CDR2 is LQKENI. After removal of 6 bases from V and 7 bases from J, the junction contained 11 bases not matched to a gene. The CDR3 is CASSYGQSGGGYTF. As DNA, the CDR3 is TGTGCCAGCTCCTATGGACAGTCAGGGGGTGGCTACACCTTC.